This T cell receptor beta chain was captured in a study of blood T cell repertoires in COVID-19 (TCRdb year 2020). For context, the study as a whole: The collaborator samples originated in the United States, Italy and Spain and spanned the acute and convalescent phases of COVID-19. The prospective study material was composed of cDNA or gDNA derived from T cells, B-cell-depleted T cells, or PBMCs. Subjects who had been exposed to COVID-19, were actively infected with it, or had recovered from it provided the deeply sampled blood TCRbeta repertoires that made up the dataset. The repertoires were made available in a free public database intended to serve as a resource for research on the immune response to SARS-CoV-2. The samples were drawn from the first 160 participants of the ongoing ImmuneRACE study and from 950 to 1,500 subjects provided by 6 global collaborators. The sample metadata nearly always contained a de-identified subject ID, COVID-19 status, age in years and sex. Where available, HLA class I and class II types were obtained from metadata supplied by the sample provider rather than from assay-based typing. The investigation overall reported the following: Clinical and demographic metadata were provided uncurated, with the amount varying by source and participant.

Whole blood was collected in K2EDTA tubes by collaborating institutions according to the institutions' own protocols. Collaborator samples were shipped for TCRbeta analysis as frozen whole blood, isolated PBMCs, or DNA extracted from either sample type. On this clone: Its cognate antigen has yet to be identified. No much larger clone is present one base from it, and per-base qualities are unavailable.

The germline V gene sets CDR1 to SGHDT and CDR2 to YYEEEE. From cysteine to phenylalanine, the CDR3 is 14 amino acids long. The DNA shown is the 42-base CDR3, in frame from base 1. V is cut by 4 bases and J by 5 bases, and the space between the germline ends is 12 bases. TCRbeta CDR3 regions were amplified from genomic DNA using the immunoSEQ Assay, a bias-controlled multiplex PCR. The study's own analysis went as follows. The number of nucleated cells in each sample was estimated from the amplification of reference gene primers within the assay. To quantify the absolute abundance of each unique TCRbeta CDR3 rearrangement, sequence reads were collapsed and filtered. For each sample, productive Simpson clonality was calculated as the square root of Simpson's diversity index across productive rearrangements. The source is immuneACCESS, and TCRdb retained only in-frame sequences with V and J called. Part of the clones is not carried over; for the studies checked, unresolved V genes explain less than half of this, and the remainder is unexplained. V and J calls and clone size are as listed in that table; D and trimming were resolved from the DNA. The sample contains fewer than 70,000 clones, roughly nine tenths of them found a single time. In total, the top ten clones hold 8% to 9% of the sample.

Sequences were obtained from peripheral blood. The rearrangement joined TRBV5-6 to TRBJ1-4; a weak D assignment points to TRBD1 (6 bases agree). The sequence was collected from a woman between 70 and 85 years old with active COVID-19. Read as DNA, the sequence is TGTGCCAGCAGCCTGGACAGCCGAAATGAAAAACTGTTTTTT. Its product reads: CASSLDSRNEKLFF.